This TCR beta chain was captured in a study of naive CD8 T cells in extremely preterm neonates. Without labor or membrane rupture, elective cesareans at roughly 35-43 weeks supplied term cord blood. Sorting kept Annexin V-negative CD3+CD8+CD45RA+CCR7+ naive T cells. Per sample, roughly 17,000 to 110,000 naive CD8+ cells were sorted. Using immunoSEQ multiplex PCR, the repertoire was profiled, and TCRdb retains in-frame clones only, with some absent. This sample has thousands of clones, with about 98% found just once. The CDR3 consists of 14 residues. The V and J ends lost 3 bases and 4 bases, in that order; junction bases with no gene match: 5. Germline CDR1 is SNHLY and CDR2 is FYNNEI.

The sequenced sample consisted of naive CD8+ T cells from cord blood. The sequence derives from a newborn in good health. The rearrangement joins TRBV2 to TRBJ2-7, with 8 bases aligning to TRBD1. CDR3 nucleotide sequence: TGTGCCAGCAGTGAGGTCAGGGGGCGGTACGAGCAGTACTTC. Protein sequence: CASSEVRGRYEQYF.